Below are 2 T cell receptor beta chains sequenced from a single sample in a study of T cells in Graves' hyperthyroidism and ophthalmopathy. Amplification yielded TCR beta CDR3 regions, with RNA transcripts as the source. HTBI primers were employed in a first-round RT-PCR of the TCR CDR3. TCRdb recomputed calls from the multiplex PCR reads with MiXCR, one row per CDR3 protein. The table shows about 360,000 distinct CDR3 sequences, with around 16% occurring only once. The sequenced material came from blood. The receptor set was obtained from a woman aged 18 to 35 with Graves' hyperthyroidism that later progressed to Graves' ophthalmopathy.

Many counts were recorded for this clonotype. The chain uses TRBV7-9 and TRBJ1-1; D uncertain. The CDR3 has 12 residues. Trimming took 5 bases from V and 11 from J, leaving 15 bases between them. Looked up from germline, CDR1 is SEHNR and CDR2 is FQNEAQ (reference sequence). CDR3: CASSILGSDAFF. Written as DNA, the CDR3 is TGTGCCAGCAGCATCCTCGGGAGTGACGCTTTCTTT.

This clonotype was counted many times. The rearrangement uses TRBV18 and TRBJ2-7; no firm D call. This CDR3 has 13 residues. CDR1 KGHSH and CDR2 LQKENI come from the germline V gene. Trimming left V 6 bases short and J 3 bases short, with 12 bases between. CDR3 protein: CASSWQRGYEQYF. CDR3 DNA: TGTGCCAGCTCGTGGCAGAGAGGCTACGAGCAGTACTTC.